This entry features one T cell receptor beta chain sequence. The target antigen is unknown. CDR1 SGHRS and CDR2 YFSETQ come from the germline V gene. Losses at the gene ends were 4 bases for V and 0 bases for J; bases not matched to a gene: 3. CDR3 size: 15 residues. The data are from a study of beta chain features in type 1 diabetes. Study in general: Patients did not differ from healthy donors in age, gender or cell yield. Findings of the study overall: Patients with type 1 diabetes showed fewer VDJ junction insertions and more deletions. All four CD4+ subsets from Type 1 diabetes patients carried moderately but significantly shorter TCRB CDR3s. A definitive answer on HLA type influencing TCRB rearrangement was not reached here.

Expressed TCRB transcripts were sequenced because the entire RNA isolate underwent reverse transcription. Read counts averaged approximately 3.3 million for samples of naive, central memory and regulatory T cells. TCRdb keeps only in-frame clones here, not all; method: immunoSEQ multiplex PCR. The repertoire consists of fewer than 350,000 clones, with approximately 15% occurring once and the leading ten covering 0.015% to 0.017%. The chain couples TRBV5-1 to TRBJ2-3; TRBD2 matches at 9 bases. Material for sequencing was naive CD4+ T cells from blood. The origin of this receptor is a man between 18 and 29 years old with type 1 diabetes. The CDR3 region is CASSPTSGSTDTQYF. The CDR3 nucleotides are TGCGCCAGCAGCCCAACTAGCGGGAGCACAGATACGCAGTATTTT.